Following are 12 T cell receptor beta chains from one sample sequenced in a study of beta chain features in type 1 diabetes. Reverse transcribing all isolated RNA meant expressed TCRB transcripts were sequenced. The method was immunoSEQ multiplex PCR; TCRdb's version includes in-frame clones alone and lacks a portion of them. This table has hundreds of thousands of clones, about a sixth appearing once. The sequenced material came from naive CD4+ T cells from blood. Receptor source: a woman between 18 and 30 years old in good health.

This clone came up a few times. V is TRBV5-4 and J is TRBJ1-1; a possible D gene is TRBD1 (6 bases). Trimming took 7 bases from V and 7 from J, leaving 17 bases between them. The germline V gene encodes CDR1 SGHNT and CDR2 YYREEE (reference sequence). The CDR3 spans 13 residues. The CDR3 protein is CASRGRGEFEAFF. The CDR3 coding sequence is TGTGCCAGCCGCGGAAGGGGGGAGTTTGAAGCTTTCTTT.

The chain joins TRBV7-8 to TRBJ2-7; D possibly uses TRBD1 or TRBD2 (5 bases each). The CDR3 runs 16 residues. Per the germline V gene, CDR1 is SGHVS and CDR2 is FQNEAQ. The V and J ends lost 5 bases and 5 bases respectively, with 22 bases between them. CDR3: CASSGLLGVAVDEQYF. The CDR3 DNA reads TGTGCCAGCAGCGGATTACTGGGGGTGGCGGTGGACGAGCAGTACTTC.

This chain connects TRBV2 to TRBJ2-3, with 11 nucleotides matching TRBD2. CDR3 length: 16 residues. The germline gives CDR1 SNHLY, CDR2 FYNNEI. The ends lost 3 bases at V and 2 bases at J; junction bases unmatched: 4. CDR3 DNA: TGTGCCAGCAGTGAGCTAGCGGGAGGCGTCACAGATACGCAGTATTTT. It translates to CASSELAGGVTDTQYF.

The chain carries TRBV7-3 and TRBJ1-3, with D perhaps matching TRBD1 (6 bases). This CDR3 is built from 15 residues. Germline V gene data show CDR1 as SGHTA and CDR2 as FQGTGA. Trimming cost V 2 bases and J 2 bases, with 10 bases left between them. The CDR3 is CASSLEGGPGNTIYF. CDR3 coding DNA: TGTGCCAGCAGCTTAGAGGGGGGTCCTGGAAACACCATATATTTT.

The gene calls are TRBV9 and TRBJ2-1, with TRBD2 matching 9 bases. The V and J ends lost 4 bases and 3 bases, in that order; junction bases with no gene match: 5. CDR1 and CDR2 (germline): SGDLS, YYNGEE. The length of the CDR3 is 15 residues. The CDR3: CASSQNSGSYNEQFF. Here the CDR3 DNA reads TGTGCCAGCAGCCAGAATAGCGGGAGCTACAATGAGCAGTTCTTC.

CDR3 DNA sequence: TGCGCCAGCAGCCAACAGGGGACCTACGAGCAGTACTTC. This gives the protein CASSQQGTYEQYF. V and J are TRBV5-1 and TRBJ2-7; 7 bases match TRBD1. The CDR3 contains 13 residues. CDR1 is SGHRS and CDR2 is YFSETQ in the germline V gene. The ends lost 4 bases at V and 2 bases at J; junction bases unmatched: 3. The full variable domain, rest sourced from reference TRBV5-1 and TRBJ2-7, is KAGVTQTPRYLIKTRGQQVTLSCSPISGHRSVSWYQQTPGQGLQFLFEYFSETQRNKGNFPGRFSGRQFSNSRSEMNVSTLELGDSALYLCASSQQGTYEQYFGPGTRLTVT.

The rearrangement joins TRBV19 to TRBJ2-3; D gene unclear. Looked up from germline, CDR1 is LNHDA and CDR2 is SQIVND (reference sequence). The CDR3 is 15 residues long. Trimming took off 7 bases at V and 0 bases at J, with 14 bases between the two ends. CDR3 region: CASKRFPLSTDTQYF. The CDR3 DNA follows: TGTGCCAGTAAGAGGTTCCCCTTGAGCACAGATACGCAGTATTTT.

The chain carries TRBV10-3 and TRBJ2-5, with 8 positions matching TRBD2. Losses at the gene ends were 4 bases for V and 2 bases for J; bases not matched to a gene: 3. This CDR3 has 14 residues. The germline CDR1 and CDR2 sequences are ENHRY and SYGVKD. This CDR3 reads CAISAQREQETQYF. The CDR3 bases are TGTGCCATCAGTGCCCAGCGGGAGCAAGAGACCCAGTACTTC.

The chain uses TRBV5-1 and TRBJ1-2; D uncertain. The germline V and J ends were trimmed by 5 bases and 3 bases, with 11 bases remaining between them. The CDR3 loop spans 13 amino acids. CDR1 is SGHRS and CDR2 is YFSETQ in the germline V gene. The CDR3 reads CASRIGVDYGYTF. The CDR3 DNA reads TGCGCCAGCAGGATTGGGGTTGACTATGGCTACACCTTC.

A few counts support this clone. The chain combines TRBV6-5 with TRBJ2-1, with D perhaps matching TRBD1 (5 bases). Germline CDR1 is MNHEY and CDR2 is SVGAGI. This CDR3 comprises 15 residues. The germline V and J ends were trimmed by 9 bases and 2 bases, with 17 bases remaining between them. CDR3 bases: TGTGCCAGTTCTCGACAGTCCGGAACCTACAATGAGCAGTTCTTC. Encoded protein: CASSRQSGTYNEQFF.

The sample holds a few counts of this clone. This rearrangement joins TRBV9 to TRBJ2-5; D unresolved. The J call is in doubt because the DNA end fits TRBJ2-7 better. Germline lookup yields CDR1 SGDLS and CDR2 YYNGEE. The CDR3 consists of 13 residues. The CDR3 DNA reads TGTGCCAGCAGCGTAGGCTCGGTAGGCGAGCAGTACTTC. Its protein product is CASSVGSVGEQYF.

The sample holds a few counts of this clone. The chain couples TRBV19 to TRBJ2-1; D unresolved. The CDR3 is 14 residues long. The ends were cut back, 1 base at V and 5 bases at J, with 9 bases in the middle. Germline loops: CDR1 LNHDA, CDR2 SQIVND (reference sequence). The CDR3 spells CASSIARPNNEQFF. In DNA, the CDR3 is TGTGCCAGTAGTATAGCCAGACCCAACAATGAGCAGTTCTTC.